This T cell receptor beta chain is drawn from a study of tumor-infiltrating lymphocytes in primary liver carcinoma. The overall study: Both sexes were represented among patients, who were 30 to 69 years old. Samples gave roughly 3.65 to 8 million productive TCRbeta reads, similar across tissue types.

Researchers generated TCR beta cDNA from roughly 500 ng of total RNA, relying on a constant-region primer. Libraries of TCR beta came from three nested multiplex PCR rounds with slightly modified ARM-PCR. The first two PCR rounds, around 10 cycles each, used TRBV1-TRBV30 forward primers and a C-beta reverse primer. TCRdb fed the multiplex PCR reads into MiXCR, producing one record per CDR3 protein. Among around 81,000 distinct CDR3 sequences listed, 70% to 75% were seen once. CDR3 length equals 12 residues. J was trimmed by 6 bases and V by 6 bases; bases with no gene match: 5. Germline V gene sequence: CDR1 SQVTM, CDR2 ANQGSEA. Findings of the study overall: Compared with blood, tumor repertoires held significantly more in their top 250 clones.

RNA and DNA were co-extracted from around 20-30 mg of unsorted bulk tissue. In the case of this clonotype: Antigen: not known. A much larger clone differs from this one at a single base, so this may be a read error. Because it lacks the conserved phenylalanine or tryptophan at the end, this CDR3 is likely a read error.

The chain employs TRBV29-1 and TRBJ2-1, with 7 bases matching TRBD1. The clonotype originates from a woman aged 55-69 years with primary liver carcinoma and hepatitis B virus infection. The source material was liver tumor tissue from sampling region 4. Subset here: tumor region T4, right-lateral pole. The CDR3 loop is CSVPTGSNEQFL. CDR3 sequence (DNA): TGCAGCGTACCGACAGGGTCCAATGAGCAGTTCCTC.